The clone carrying this T cell receptor (beta chain) appeared many times. Its antigen remains unknown. The entry originates in a study of neurological immune-mediated disorders. Study results and limitations: HTLV-1-associated myelopathy displayed the greatest TCR clonal expansion, and multiple sclerosis exhibited the smallest, lower than that of healthy controls.

Per germline, CDR1 SGHTA and CDR2 FQGNSA. V was pared by 2 bases and J by 0 bases, with 20 bases between. This CDR3 comprises 19 residues. The output of every sequencing run, over 190 million TCR-beta sequences, came from 15-18 subjects. Each CDR3 protein gets one entry after TCRdb re-called the 5' RACE reads with MiXCR. This repertoire shows some 65,000 distinct CDR3 sequences, 4.1% found once; its top ten account for just over 2.5%. Sequencing was carried out using PBMCs. The TCR was taken from a man in his fifties with multiple sclerosis. The V call is TRBV7-2, the J call TRBJ1-5; D remains ambiguous. The CDR3 loop is CASSLSVLPGSYSNQPQHF. The CDR3 DNA reads as TGTGCCAGCAGCTTATCGGTTCTACCGGGCTCCTATAGCAATCAGCCCCAGCATTTT.